The next 12 T cell receptor beta chains were all read from a single sample in a study of CD8+ T cells in alopecia areata. The authors extracted RNA and reverse transcribed it into cDNA as the sequencing template. Profiled with immunoSEQ multiplex PCR; TCRdb holds only in-frame clones, not every one. Among about 300,000 clones, 55% to 75% were seen once, and the ten largest hold less than 2%. Regarding treatment: oral pan-JAK inhibitor, 5-10 mg twice daily. The sequenced sample was CD4+ T cells sorted from blood, obtained at week 24, from a patient treated with tofacitinib. These receptor sequences come from a human donor with alopecia areata.

The chain uses TRBV28 and TRBJ2-3; TRBD2 is a possible D gene (5 bases). The CDR3 has 14 amino acids. Trimming left V 1 base short and J 3 bases short, with 8 bases between. CDR1 is MDHEN, CDR2 SYDVKM, per germline. CDR3 DNA sequence: TGTGCCAGCAGTTTATCCCGGGAAACAGATACGCAGTATTTT. Encoded protein: CASSLSRETDTQYF.

This clone has only a few counts. The V call is TRBV4-1, the J call TRBJ1-2, with TRBD1 matching over 7 bases. Germline V gene sequence: CDR1 MGHRA, CDR2 YSYEKL. V dropped 0 bases and J dropped 6; count of bases not matched to a gene: 1. This CDR3 contains 13 residues. CDR3 in DNA: TGCGCCAGCAGCCAAGAGACAGGGAATGGCTACACCTTC. Translating gives CASSQETGNGYTF.

The chain couples TRBV28 to TRBJ2-5, with D tentatively TRBD2 (6 bases). The CDR3 has 14 residues. The germline CDR1 and CDR2 sequences are MDHEN and SYDVKM. V was trimmed by 5 bases and J by 2 bases, leaving 12 bases between them. The CDR3 DNA sequence: TGTGCCAGCAGTCCCGGGGGTAGGCAAGAGACCCAGTACTTC. Its protein product is CASSPGGRQETQYF.

The chain carries TRBV6-5 and TRBJ1-5; D remains ambiguous. This CDR3 is 14 amino acids long. Trimming removed 6 bases at V and 0 bases at J, with 9 bases between. CDR1 is MNHEY, CDR2 SVGAGI, per germline. The CDR3 is CASSLDYSNQPQHF. The CDR3 DNA reads as TGTGCCAGCAGCCTTGATTATAGCAATCAGCCCCAGCATTTT.

A few counts support this clone. CDR3 loop: CSVKASGGSELFF. In DNA form, the CDR3 reads TGCAGCGTAAAAGCTAGCGGGGGCTCCGAGCTGTTTTTT. The chain has TRBV29-1 and TRBJ2-2, with TRBD2 identical over 10 bases. The J segment lost 11 bases and the V segment lost 6 bases, leaving 9 bases of the junction unmatched. CDR1 and CDR2 (germline): SQVTM, ANQGSEA. The CDR3 covers 13 residues.

The gene calls are TRBV7-9 and TRBJ1-1; 11 nucleotides agree with TRBD1. The V gene end was trimmed by 5 bases and the J gene end by 0 bases; junction bases not matched to a gene: 2. There are 15 residues in the CDR3. In germline, CDR1 is SEHNR, CDR2 FQNEAQ (reference sequence). The CDR3 coding sequence is TGTGCCAGCAGCGGACAGGGGGCAGTGAACACTGAAGCTTTCTTT. Residues: CASSGQGAVNTEAFF.

The V gene is TRBV4-3, the J gene TRBJ2-5; 7 bases align to TRBD1. V shed 0 bases, J shed 5 bases, and the junction held 9 bases outside the gene matches. CDR1 is LGHNA and CDR2 is YSLEER in the germline V gene. This CDR3 has 16 amino acids. CDR3: CASSQDARGQGETQYF. For the CDR3, the DNA is TGCGCCAGCAGCCAAGATGCGAGGGGGCAGGGGGAGACCCAGTACTTC.

The chain couples TRBV7-3 to TRBJ2-7; D not resolved. CDR3 length: 15 residues. Germline V gene lookup returns CDR1 SGHTA and CDR2 FQGTGA. The ends were cut back, 5 bases at V and 0 bases at J, with 14 bases in the middle. For the CDR3, the DNA is TGTGCCAGCAGCCCCATCCCCACCAGCTCCTACGAGCAGTACTTC. Translated, it gives CASSPIPTSSYEQYF.

The V gene is TRBV6-6, the J gene TRBJ1-5; 10 positions match TRBD1. From germline, CDR1 is MNHNY and CDR2 SVGAGI (reference sequence). The CDR3 has 16 residues. The V segment lost 8 bases and the J segment 3 bases; nucleotides outside the gene matches: 10. CDR3 nucleotides: TGTGCCAGCCGCGTGCATGGGACAGGGGCCAATCAGCCCCAGCATTTT. Residues: CASRVHGTGANQPQHF.

This chain's CDR3 is CASSLGTSGVFETQYF. As DNA, the CDR3 is TGTGCCAGCAGCTTGGGTACCAGTGGTGTCTTCGAGACCCAGTACTTC. V gene TRBV5-6 combines with J gene TRBJ2-5; D gene ambiguous. The germline gives CDR1 SGHDT, CDR2 YYEEEE. V was shortened by 0 bases and J by 5 bases, with 17 bases between the two germline ends. This CDR3 is built from 16 residues.

The rearrangement links TRBV2 to TRBJ1-5; a weak D match, TRBD1 (5 bases). Germline CDR1 reads SNHLY; CDR2 reads FYNNEI. The V end lost 0 bases, the J end lost 2 bases, and 14 bases lay between the germline ends. This CDR3 contains 17 residues. Here the CDR3 reads CASSEAGRATGNQPQHF. In DNA, the CDR3 is TGTGCCAGCAGTGAAGCAGGCAGGGCGACGGGCAATCAGCCCCAGCATTTT.

This clone came up many times. The chain has TRBV9 and TRBJ2-2; D call uncertain. This CDR3 has 15 amino acids. Between the trimmed V and J ends, which lost 0 bases and 4 bases, there was a span of 10 bases. The V gene's germline CDR1 is SGDLS and CDR2 YYNGEE. CDR3 coding DNA: TGTGCCAGCAGCGTAGGTGGTGTCGGCACCGGGGAGCTGTTTTTT. Translating it yields CASSVGGVGTGELFF.